What follows are 18 T cell receptor beta chains derived from one specimen sequenced in a study of CXCR3-negative and CXCR3-positive naive CD8 T cells. The authors prepared UMI-labeled TRB cDNA libraries by 5' RACE. TCRdb re-called the 5' RACE reads and catalogs CDR3 proteins one per entry, DNA excluded. The table lists tens of thousands of distinct CDR3 sequences. For these TCRs, the target antigens are not known. Study results and caveats: Naive cells that were CXCR3-positive had more hydrophobic TRB CDR3s (compared with CXCR3-negative naive cells).

Sequencing was performed on naive CXCR3+ CD8+ T cells from blood. Noted subset: CD45RO-CCR7+CD27+CD95- naive CD8+ T cells expressing CXCR3 (TNR3+). The receptors come from a human donor in good health. Some clones in this sample may be carry-over from other donors' samples.

The chain uses TRBV20-1 and TRBJ1-2. Looked up from germline, CDR1 is DFQATT and CDR2 is SNEGSKA (reference sequence). CDR3 length: 12 residues. This CDR3 is CSASWRGYGYTF.

The V gene is TRBV14, the J gene TRBJ2-7; TCRdb's assignment of TRBD1 cannot be checked, as there is no DNA. Germline loops: CDR1 SGHDN, CDR2 FVKESK. The CDR3 is 14 residues long. The CDR3 reads CASSHDGTDLRRYF.

V gene TRBV28 combines with J gene TRBJ2-7. CDR1 is MDHEN and CDR2 is SYDVKM in the germline V gene. The CDR3 totals 14 residues. The CDR3 region is CASSLDTTGDEQYF.

The rearrangement links TRBV27 to TRBJ2-1; TCRdb returns TRBD2, unconfirmable since there is no DNA. Germline assignment: CDR1 MNHEY and CDR2 SMNVEV (reference sequence). The CDR3 is 16 amino acids. The CDR3 is CASTPGGFSSYNEQFF.

The V gene is TRBV28, the J gene TRBJ1-1; as DNA is missing, the TRBD1 call by TCRdb cannot be tested. From germline, CDR1 is MDHEN and CDR2 SYDVKM. The length of the CDR3 is 13 residues. This CDR3 is CASSFLLDREAFF.

The chain joins TRBV7-2 to TRBJ2-5. Germline CDR1 SGHTA, CDR2 FQGNSA. This CDR3 is built from 13 residues. This CDR3 reads CASSDFYRETQYF.

The chain combines TRBV18 with TRBJ2-2. The CDR3 loop spans 12 amino acids. CDR1 KGHSH and CDR2 LQKENI come from the germline V gene. The CDR3: CASSPPGGEPFF.

V is TRBV12-3 or TRBV12-4 and J is TRBJ2-7; checking the TCRdb D call of TRBD1 is not possible without DNA. The CDR3 spans 14 residues. The CDR3 loop reads CASSFSGTDNEQYF.

V is TRBV18 and J is TRBJ2-1. Germline loops: CDR1 KGHSH, CDR2 LQKENI. The CDR3 has 12 amino acids. CDR3 sequence reads: CASSPGDNEHFF.

The V gene is TRBV12-3 or TRBV12-4, the J gene TRBJ2-2. The CDR3 totals 15 residues. CDR3 region: CASSLFFGNTGELFF.

V usage is TRBV20-1 and J usage is TRBJ1-2; there is no DNA to check the TCRdb D call of TRBD1. The CDR3 runs 12 residues. CDR1 and CDR2 (germline): DFQATT, SNEGSKA (reference sequence). CDR3: CSASPGGYGYTF.

This rearrangement joins TRBV20-1 to TRBJ2-5; with no DNA, the TCRdb D assignment of TRBD2 cannot be verified. Germline V gene sequence: CDR1 DFQATT, CDR2 SNEGSKA (reference sequence). The CDR3 is 16 amino acids. The CDR3 reads CSARDLAGGRSETQYF.

The chain has TRBV28 and TRBJ2-2; TCRdb calls TRBD2, which cannot be checked without DNA. In germline, CDR1 is MDHEN, CDR2 SYDVKM. The length of the CDR3 is 15 residues. The CDR3 region is CASSLIQGGTGELFF.

The chain is built from TRBV13 and TRBJ1-2. Germline CDR1 reads PRHDT; CDR2 reads FYEKMQ (reference sequence). There are 14 residues in the CDR3. The CDR3 region is CASSSAAGWYGYTF.

The genes are TRBV7-2 and TRBJ2-1. Germline CDR1 is SGHTA and CDR2 is FQGNSA. The CDR3 loop spans 17 amino acids. CDR3 amino acids: CASSLAPKIVIRREQFF.

V is TRBV7-6 and J is TRBJ2-1. Germline CDR1 SGHVS, CDR2 FNYEAQ. The CDR3 has 12 residues. The CDR3 here is CASSLDPNEQFF.

The chain combines TRBV4-3 with TRBJ2-7. Germline lookup yields CDR1 LGHNA and CDR2 YSLEER. The length of the CDR3 is 15 residues. The CDR3 region is CASSQEHTSSYEQYF.

This chain uses TRBV20-1 with TRBJ2-1; the TCRdb D gene call, TRBD2, has no DNA to confirm it. The CDR3 contains 14 residues. Germline assignment: CDR1 DFQATT and CDR2 SNEGSKA (reference sequence). CDR3 protein: CSAWGLAGEGEQFF.